This T cell receptor beta chain was identified during a study of a mutant IDH1 vaccine in newly diagnosed glioma. As for time point: week 23, last vaccination. The vaccine gave 300 ug of a 20-mer mutant IDH1 peptide subcutaneously per dose. With respect to this clone: Its antigen remains unknown.

CDR1 and CDR2 from the germline V gene are SGHRS and YFSETQ. Trimming cost V 2 bases and J 0 bases; bases outside gene matches: 4. The CDR3 loop spans 15 amino acids. This table comes from immunoSEQ multiplex PCR, and its TCRdb copy is limited to in-frame clones, with some not included. The sample carries some 27,000 clones, about four fifths recorded once. This receptor was identified in a woman in her twenties or thirties with glioma. Specimen: PBMCs, collected from a glioma patient whose treatment included an IDH1 peptide vaccine. The chain combines TRBV5-1 with TRBJ1-2, with TRBD1 identical over 7 bases. Written as DNA, the CDR3 is TGCGCCAGCAGCTTAGGGGACAGCTCTAACTATGGCTACACCTTC. It encodes CASSLGDSSNYGYTF. The whole variable domain, filled in from reference TRBV5-1 and TRBJ1-2, reads KAGVTQTPRYLIKTRGQQVTLSCSPISGHRSVSWYQQTPGQGLQFLFEYFSETQRNKGNFPGRFSGRQFSNSRSEMNVSTLELGDSALYLCASSLGDSSNYGYTFGSGTRLTVV.